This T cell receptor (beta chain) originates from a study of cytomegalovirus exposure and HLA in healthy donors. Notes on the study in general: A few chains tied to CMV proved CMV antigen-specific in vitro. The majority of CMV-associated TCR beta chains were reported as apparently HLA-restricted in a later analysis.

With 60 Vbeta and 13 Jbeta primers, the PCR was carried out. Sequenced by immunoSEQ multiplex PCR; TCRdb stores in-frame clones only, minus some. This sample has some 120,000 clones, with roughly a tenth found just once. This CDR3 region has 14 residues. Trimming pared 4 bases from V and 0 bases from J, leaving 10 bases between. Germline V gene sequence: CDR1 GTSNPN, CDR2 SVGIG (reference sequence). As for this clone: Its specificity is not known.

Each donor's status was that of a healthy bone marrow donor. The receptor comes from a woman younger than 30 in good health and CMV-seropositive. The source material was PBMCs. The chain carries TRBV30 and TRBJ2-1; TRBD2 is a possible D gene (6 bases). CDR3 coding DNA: TGTGCCTGGACAGACGGGAGCTCCTACAATGAGCAGTTCTTC. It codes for CAWTDGSSYNEQFF.